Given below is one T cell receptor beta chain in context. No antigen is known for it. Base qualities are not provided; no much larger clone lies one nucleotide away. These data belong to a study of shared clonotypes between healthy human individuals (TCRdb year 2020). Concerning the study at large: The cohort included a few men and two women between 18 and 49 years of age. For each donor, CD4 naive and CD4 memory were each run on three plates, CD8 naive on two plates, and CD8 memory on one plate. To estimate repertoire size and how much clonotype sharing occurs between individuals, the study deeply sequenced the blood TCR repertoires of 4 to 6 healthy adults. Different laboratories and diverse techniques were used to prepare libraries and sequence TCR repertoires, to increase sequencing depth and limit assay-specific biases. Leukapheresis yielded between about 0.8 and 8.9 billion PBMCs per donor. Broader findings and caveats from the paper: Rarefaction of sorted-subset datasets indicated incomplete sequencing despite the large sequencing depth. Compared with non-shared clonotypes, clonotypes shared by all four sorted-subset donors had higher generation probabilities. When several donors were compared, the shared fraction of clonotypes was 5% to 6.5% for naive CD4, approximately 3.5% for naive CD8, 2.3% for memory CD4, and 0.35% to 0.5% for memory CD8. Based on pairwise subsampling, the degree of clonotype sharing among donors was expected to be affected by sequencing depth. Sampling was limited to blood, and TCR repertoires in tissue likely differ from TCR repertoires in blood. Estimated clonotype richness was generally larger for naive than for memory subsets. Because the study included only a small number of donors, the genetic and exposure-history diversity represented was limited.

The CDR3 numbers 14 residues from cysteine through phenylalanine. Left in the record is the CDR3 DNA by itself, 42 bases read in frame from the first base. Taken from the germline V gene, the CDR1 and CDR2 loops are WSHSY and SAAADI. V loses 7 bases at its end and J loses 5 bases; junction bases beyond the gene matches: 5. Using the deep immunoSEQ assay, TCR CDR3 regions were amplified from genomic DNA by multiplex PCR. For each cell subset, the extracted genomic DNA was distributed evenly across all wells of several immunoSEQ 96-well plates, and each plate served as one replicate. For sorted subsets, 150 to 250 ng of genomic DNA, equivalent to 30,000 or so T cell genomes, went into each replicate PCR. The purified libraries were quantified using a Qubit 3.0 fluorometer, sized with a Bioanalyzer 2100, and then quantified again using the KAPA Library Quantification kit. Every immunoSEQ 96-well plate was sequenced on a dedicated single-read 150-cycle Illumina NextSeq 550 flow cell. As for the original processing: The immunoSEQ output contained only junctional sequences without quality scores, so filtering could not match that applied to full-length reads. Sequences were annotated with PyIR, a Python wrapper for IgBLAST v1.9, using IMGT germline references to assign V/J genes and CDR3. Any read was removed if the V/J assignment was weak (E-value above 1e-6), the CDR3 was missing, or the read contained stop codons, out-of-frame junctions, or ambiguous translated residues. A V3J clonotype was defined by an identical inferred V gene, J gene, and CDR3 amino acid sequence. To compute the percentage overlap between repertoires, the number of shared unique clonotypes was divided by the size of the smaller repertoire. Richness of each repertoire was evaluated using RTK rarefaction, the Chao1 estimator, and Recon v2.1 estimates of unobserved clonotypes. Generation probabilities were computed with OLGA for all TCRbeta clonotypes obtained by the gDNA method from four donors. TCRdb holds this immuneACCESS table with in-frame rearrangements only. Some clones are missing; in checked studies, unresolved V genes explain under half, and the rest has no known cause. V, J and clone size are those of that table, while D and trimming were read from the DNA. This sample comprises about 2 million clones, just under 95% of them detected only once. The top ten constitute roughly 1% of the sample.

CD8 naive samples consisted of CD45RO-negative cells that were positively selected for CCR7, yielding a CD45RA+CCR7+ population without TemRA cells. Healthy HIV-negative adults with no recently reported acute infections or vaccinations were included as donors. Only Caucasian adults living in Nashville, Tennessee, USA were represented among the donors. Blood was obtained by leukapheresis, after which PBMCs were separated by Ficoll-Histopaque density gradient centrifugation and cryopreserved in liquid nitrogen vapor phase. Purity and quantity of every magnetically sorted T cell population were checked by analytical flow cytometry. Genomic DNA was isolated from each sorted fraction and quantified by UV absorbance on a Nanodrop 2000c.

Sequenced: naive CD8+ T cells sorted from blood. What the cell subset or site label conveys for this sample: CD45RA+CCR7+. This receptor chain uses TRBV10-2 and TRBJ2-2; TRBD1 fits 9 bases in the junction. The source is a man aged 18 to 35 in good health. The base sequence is TGCGCCAGCACGCGGACAGGGGTGACCGGGGAGCTGTTTTTT. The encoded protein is CASTRTGVTGELFF.